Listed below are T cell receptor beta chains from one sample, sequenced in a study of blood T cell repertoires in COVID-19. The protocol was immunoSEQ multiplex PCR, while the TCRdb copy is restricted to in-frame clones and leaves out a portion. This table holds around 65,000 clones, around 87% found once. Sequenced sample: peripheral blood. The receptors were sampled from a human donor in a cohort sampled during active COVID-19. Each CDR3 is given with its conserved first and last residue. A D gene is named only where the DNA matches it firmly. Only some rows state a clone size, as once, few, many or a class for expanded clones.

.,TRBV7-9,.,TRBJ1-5,CASSLRGGPNQPQHF,TGTGCCAGCAGCCTCCGGGGGGGACCCAATCAGCCCCAGCATTTT
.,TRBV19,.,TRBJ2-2,CASSYGPGQNTGELFF,TGTGCCAGTAGTTATGGACCGGGACAGAACACCGGGGAGCTGTTTTTT
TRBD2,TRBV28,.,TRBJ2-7,CASSPTSGLQTYEQYF,TGTGCCAGCTCCCCTACCTCGGGACTACAGACCTACGAGCAGTACTTC
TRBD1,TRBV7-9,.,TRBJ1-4,CASSSGQPNEKLFF,TGTGCCAGCAGCTCGGGACAGCCAAATGAAAAACTGTTTTTT
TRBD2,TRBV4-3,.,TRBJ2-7,CASSPGLAEVSYEQYF,TGCGCCAGCAGCCCCGGACTAGCCGAGGTCTCCTACGAGCAGTACTTC
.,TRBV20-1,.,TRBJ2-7,CSARDLVEQYF,TGCAGTGCTAGAGATCTAGTCGAGCAGTACTTC
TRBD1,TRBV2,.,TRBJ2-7,CASSADRGGYEQYF,TGTGCCAGCAGTGCGGACAGGGGGGGGTACGAGCAGTACTTC
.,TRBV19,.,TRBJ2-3,CASSKISAVADTQYF,TGTGCCAGTAGTAAAATCTCAGCGGTAGCAGATACGCAGTATTTT
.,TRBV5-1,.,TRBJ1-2,CASSLAAAEDRYTF,TGCGCCAGCAGCTTGGCGGCAGCCGAGGATCGCTACACCTTC
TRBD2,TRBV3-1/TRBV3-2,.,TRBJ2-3,CASRQLAGGADTQYF,TGTGCCAGCAGACAGCTAGCGGGAGGCGCCGATACGCAGTATTTT
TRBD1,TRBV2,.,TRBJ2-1,CASSRQGNYNEQFF,TGTGCCAGCAGTCGACAGGGTAATTACAATGAGCAGTTCTTC
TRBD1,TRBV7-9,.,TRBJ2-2,CASRVPGQGVAGELFF,TGTGCCAGCAGAGTACCGGGACAGGGGGTAGCCGGGGAGCTGTTTTTT
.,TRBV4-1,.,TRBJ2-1,CASSQVAGTYNEQFF,TGCGCCAGCAGCCAAGTCGCGGGGACCTACAATGAGCAGTTCTTC
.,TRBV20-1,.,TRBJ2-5,CSASGETQYF,TGCAGTGCTAGCGGGGAGACCCAGTACTTC
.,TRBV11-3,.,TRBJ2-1,CASSQRGSNHNEQFF,TGTGCCAGCAGCCAACGAGGGAGTAATCACAATGAGCAGTTCTTC
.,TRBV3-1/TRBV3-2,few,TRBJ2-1,CASSRRLTKYNEQFF,TGTGCCAGCAGCCGAAGACTAACAAAATACAATGAGCAGTTCTTC
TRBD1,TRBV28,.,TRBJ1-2,CASSLFSGGSHGYTF,TGTGCCAGCAGTTTATTCTCAGGGGGTTCCCATGGCTACACCTTC
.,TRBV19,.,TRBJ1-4,CASSGTGMRGEKLFF,TGTGCCAGTAGTGGAACAGGGATGAGAGGGGAAAAACTGTTTTTT
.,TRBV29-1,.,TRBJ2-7,CSVALPPYEQYF,TGCAGCGTTGCCCTCCCCCCCTACGAGCAGTACTTC
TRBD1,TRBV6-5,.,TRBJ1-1,CASSYEGANTEAFF,TGTGCCAGCAGTTACGAGGGGGCAAACACTGAAGCTTTCTTT
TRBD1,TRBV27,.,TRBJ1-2,CASSLYWDRVDGYTF,TGTGCCAGCAGTTTATACTGGGACAGGGTAGATGGCTACACCTTC
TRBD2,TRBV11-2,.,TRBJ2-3,CASSSRTSGNTQYF,TGTGCCAGCAGCTCCCGGACTAGCGGGAATACGCAGTATTTT
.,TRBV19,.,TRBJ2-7,CASIQPRGSYEQYF,TGTGCCAGTATCCAACCCCGGGGGTCCTACGAGCAGTACTTC
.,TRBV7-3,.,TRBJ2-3,CASSSTDTQYF,TGTGCCAGCAGCTCAACAGATACGCAGTATTTT
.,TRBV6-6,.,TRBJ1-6,CASSYGGEPLHF,TGTGCCAGCAGTTACGGCGGGGAACCCCTCCACTTT
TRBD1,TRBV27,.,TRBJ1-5,CASSFDRGYQPQHF,TGTGCCAGCAGTTTCGACAGGGGATATCAGCCCCAGCATTTT
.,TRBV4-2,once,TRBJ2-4,CASSQTSQGAKNIQYF,TGTGCCAGCAGCCAAACATCTCAGGGGGCCAAAAACATTCAGTACTTC
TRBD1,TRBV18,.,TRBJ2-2,CASSPPVGQGTGELFF,TGTGCCAGCTCACCACCTGTGGGACAGGGAACCGGGGAGCTGTTTTTT
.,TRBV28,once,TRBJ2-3,CASHSSPTDTQYF,TGTGCCAGCCACAGTTCCCCCACAGATACGCAGTATTTT
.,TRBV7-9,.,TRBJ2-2,CASSNRGTGELFF,TGTGCCAGCAGCAATAGGGGCACCGGGGAGCTGTTTTTT
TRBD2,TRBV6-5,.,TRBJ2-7,CASSRLAGMLYEQYF,TGTGCCAGCAGTAGACTAGCGGGAATGCTCTACGAGCAGTACTTC
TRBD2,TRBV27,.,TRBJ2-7,CASSLSAGGDYEQYF,TGTGCCAGCAGTTTATCGGCGGGAGGGGATTACGAGCAGTACTTC
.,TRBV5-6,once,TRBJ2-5,CASSLGTTRQETQYF,TGTGCCAGCAGCTTGGGAACCACAAGACAAGAGACCCAGTACTTC
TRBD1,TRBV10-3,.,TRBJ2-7,CAISPDRGSQYF,TGTGCCATCAGTCCGGACAGGGGGAGTCAGTACTTC
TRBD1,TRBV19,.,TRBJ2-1,CASSKPTGQGARNEQFF,TGTGCCAGTAGTAAGCCGACGGGACAGGGGGCGCGGAATGAGCAGTTCTTC
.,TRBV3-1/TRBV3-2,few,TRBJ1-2,CASSPLGAGGYTF,TGTGCCAGCAGCCCCCTCGGCGCGGGCGGCTACACCTTC
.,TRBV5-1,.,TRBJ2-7,CASKPSSYEQYF,TGCGCCAGCAAGCCGTCCTCCTACGAGCAGTACTTC
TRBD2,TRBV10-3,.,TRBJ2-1,CATRGNLAGGYNEQFF,TGTGCCACCAGGGGGAATCTAGCGGGAGGGTACAATGAGCAGTTCTTC
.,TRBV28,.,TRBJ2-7,CASRTDRAKRSPWSYEQYF,TGTGCCAGCAGGACGGATAGGGCAAAGCGGTCCCCGTGGTCCTACGAGCAGTACTTC
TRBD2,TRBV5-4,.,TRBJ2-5,CASSLGASGSGETQYF,TGTGCCAGCAGCTTGGGAGCTAGCGGGAGCGGTGAGACCCAGTACTTC
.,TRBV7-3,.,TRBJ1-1,CASSQNRDFEAFF,TGTGCCAGCAGCCAGAACCGGGACTTTGAAGCTTTCTTT
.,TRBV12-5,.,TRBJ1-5,CASGLVPPGRHF,TGTGCTAGTGGTTTGGTACCCCCGGGGAGGCATTTT
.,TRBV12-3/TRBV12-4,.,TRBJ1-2,CASKKGAGYGYTF,TGTGCCAGCAAGAAAGGGGCGGGGTATGGCTACACCTTC
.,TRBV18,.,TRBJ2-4,CASSPPTGIAKNIQYF,TGTGCCAGCTCACCACCGACGGGAATAGCCAAAAACATTCAGTACTTC
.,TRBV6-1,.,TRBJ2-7,CASSEPGRGTYEQYF,TGTGCCAGCAGTGAACCGGGGCGGGGTACCTACGAGCAGTACTTC
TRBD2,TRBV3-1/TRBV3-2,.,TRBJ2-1,CATLAGHSYNEQFF,TGTGCCACCCTAGCGGGGCACTCCTACAATGAGCAGTTCTTC
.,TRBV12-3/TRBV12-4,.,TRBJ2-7,CASSLSVYEQYF,TGTGCCAGCAGTTTGTCGGTCTACGAGCAGTACTTC
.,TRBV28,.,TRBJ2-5,CASREQGQGTQYF,TGTGCCAGCAGGGAACAGGGCCAAGGGACCCAGTACTTC
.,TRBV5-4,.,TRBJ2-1,CASSAPWGDEQFF,TGTGCCAGCAGCGCCCCCTGGGGAGATGAGCAGTTCTTC
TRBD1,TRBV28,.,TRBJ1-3,CASSFQTGRNTIYF,TGTGCCAGCAGTTTCCAGACAGGGAGAAACACCATATATTTT
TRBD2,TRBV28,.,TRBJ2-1,CASSMIGLALSYNEQFF,TGTGCCAGCAGTATGATCGGACTAGCGCTCTCCTACAATGAGCAGTTCTTC
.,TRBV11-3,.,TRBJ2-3,CASSPSGLKLYTSTDTQYF,TGTGCCAGCAGCCCCTCGGGTCTCAAACTCTACACTAGCACAGATACGCAGTATTTT
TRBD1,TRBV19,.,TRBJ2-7,CASSTRGQSSYEQYF,TGTGCCAGTAGTACAAGGGGACAGAGCTCCTACGAGCAGTACTTC
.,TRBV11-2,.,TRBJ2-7,CASSPAGGGGLYEQYF,TGTGCCAGCAGTCCTGCTGGGGGAGGAGGACTCTACGAGCAGTACTTC